This entry lists 22 T cell receptor beta chains sequenced from one sample in a study of OX40 agonist ivuxolimab in advanced cancers. Libraries came from the immunoSEQ multiplex PCR assay. TCRdb provides this immuneACCESS table in a form limited to in-frame rearrangements. Some clones are lacking; in checked studies, under half of them reflect an unresolved V gene, and why the rest are absent is not known. Across this sample there are about 74,000 clones, with roughly 84% seen only once. Under 2% of the sample comes from the top ten. This specimen was CD4+ or CD8+ T cells sorted from blood, taken in a trial of the OX40 agonist ivuxolimab. These receptors all come from an adult with an advanced solid tumor such as melanoma, head and neck, liver or kidney cancer.

The chain recombines TRBV2 with TRBJ2-3, with TRBD2 matching 9 bases. Germline V lookup: CDR1 SNHLY, CDR2 FYNNEI. V trimming: 7 bases; J trimming: 0 bases; junction bases outside the gene matches: 8. The CDR3 is made up of 16 amino acids. The CDR3 here is CASTTSGLASTDTQYF. CDR3 DNA: TGTGCCAGCACAACTAGCGGGTTAGCTAGCACAGATACGCAGTATTTT.

The chain recombines TRBV6-6 with TRBJ1-6; D gene uncertain. The V gene's germline CDR1 is MNHNY and CDR2 SVGAGI (reference sequence). Between the trimmed V and J ends, which lost 7 bases and 7 bases, there was a span of 8 bases. The CDR3 loop spans 12 amino acids. CDR3 sequence: CASTAQNSPLHF. The CDR3 DNA is TGTGCCAGCACCGCACAGAATTCACCCCTCCACTTT.

There are a few counts of this clone. The rearrangement links TRBV5-4 to TRBJ1-2; D gene uncertain. CDR3 size: 14 residues. In germline, CDR1 is SGHNT, CDR2 YYREEE (reference sequence). V lost 0 bases, J lost 3 bases, and 9 bases lay in between. The CDR3 loop is CASSLDGTYYGYTF. The CDR3 nucleotides are TGTGCCAGCAGCTTGGATGGCACCTACTATGGCTACACCTTC.

The chain employs TRBV11-2 and TRBJ1-3; D remains ambiguous. Trimming removed 1 base at V and 2 bases at J, with 9 bases between. The CDR3 spans 15 residues. The germline V gene has CDR1 SGHAT and CDR2 FQNNGV. This chain's CDR3 is CASSLVLDPGNTIYF. The CDR3 DNA sequence: TGTGCCAGCAGCTTAGTTCTCGATCCTGGAAACACCATATATTTT.

This chain uses TRBV4-2 with TRBJ2-7; 8 bases match TRBD1. Unmatched junction bases numbered 12, after V lost 3 bases and J lost 5 bases. Germline CDR1 reads LGHNA; CDR2 reads YNFKEQ. There are 16 residues in the CDR3. DNA of the CDR3: TGTGCCAGCAGCCACCGAGGCCAGGGACAGGCAGACGAGCAGTACTTC. It yields the protein CASSHRGQGQADEQYF.

Note on this clone: The same CDR3 can be traced to other DNA sequences in this sample. The chain has TRBV28 and TRBJ2-5; no clear D gene. Germline CDR1 is MDHEN and CDR2 is SYDVKM. V lost 1 base to trimming and J lost 5 bases, with 11 bases between them. This CDR3 is 14 amino acids long. Here the CDR3 reads CASSLSGPRETQYF. Here the CDR3 DNA reads TGTGCCAGCAGTTTATCAGGACCACGGGAGACCCAGTACTTC.

This sequence joins TRBV4-3 and TRBJ2-5, with D possibly TRBD2 on 6 matching bases. The V and J ends lost 0 bases and 10 bases respectively, with 15 bases between them. The CDR3 has 14 amino acids. Germline V gene sequence: CDR1 LGHNA, CDR2 YSLEER. CDR3 amino acids: CASSQDTGVADQYF. Here the CDR3 DNA reads TGCGCCAGCAGCCAAGATACGGGGGTCGCCGACCAGTACTTC.

A single count supports this clone. This rearrangement joins TRBV28 to TRBJ1-5; D perhaps matches TRBD1 (5 bases). The CDR3 is 17 amino acids. Trimming cost V 0 bases and J 4 bases, with 16 bases left between them. The germline gives CDR1 MDHEN, CDR2 SYDVKM. In nucleotides, the CDR3 is TGTGCCAGCAGTTTATGGTCTGAGGGGACCCTGAATCAGCCCCAGCATTTT. It encodes CASSLWSEGTLNQPQHF.

The rearrangement joins TRBV19 to TRBJ2-3; D might be TRBD1 or TRBD2, each matching 5 bases. CDR1 and CDR2 (germline): LNHDA, SQIVND (reference sequence). V was cut by 10 bases and J by 1 base, with 21 bases left in between. The CDR3 has 16 amino acids. The CDR3 loop is CANPDHGALGTDTQYF. Here the CDR3 DNA reads TGTGCCAACCCGGATCACGGGGCCTTGGGCACAGATACGCAGTATTTT.

The chain carries TRBV7-2 and TRBJ2-3; D is unresolved. Per germline, CDR1 SGHTA and CDR2 FQGNSA. The V end was cut by 5 bases, the J end by 3 bases, with 3 bases between. The CDR3 is 11 residues long. The CDR3 here is CASSRTDTQYF. The CDR3 DNA sequence: TGTGCCAGCAGCAGAACAGATACGCAGTATTTT.

V usage is TRBV5-1 and J usage is TRBJ2-1; 7 positions agree with TRBD1. The V gene's germline CDR1 is SGHRS and CDR2 YFSETQ. The CDR3 is made up of 13 amino acids. V trimming: 4 bases; J trimming: 5 bases; junction bases outside the gene matches: 3. The DNA of the CDR3 is TGCGCCAGCAGCGCTGGACAGGACAATGAGCAGTTCTTC. Its translation is CASSAGQDNEQFF. Filled out from reference TRBV5-1 and TRBJ2-1, the complete variable domain reads KAGVTQTPRYLIKTRGQQVTLSCSPISGHRSVSWYQQTPGQGLQFLFEYFSETQRNKGNFPGRFSGRQFSNSRSEMNVSTLELGDSALYLCASSAGQDNEQFFGPGTRLTVL.

This clone was detected only once. The genes are TRBV4-1 and TRBJ2-2; no clear D gene. Deletions cut 4 bases from V and 2 bases from J, with 14 bases between. This CDR3 region has 16 residues. Germline-derived CDR1 and CDR2 are MGHRA and YSYEKL. The CDR3 DNA is TGCGCCAGCAGCCGCGCCCGGACCGCCAACACCGGGGAGCTGTTTTTT. Translating gives CASSRARTANTGELFF.

With respect to this clone: One end of the junction fails to match germline, which may point to a read error. The chain links TRBV5-6 to TRBJ2-7, with D unresolved. Germline V gives CDR1 SGHDT, CDR2 YYEEEE. This CDR3 comprises 13 residues. CDR3 DNA: TGTGCCAGCTATTCTACGTCCTCCTACGGGCAGTACTTC. This translates into CASYSTSSYGQYF.

V usage is TRBV20-1 and J usage is TRBJ2-7; no clear D gene. The germline V gene has CDR1 DFQATT and CDR2 SNEGSKA (reference sequence). V lost 5 bases and J 9 bases, leaving 14 bases between the germline ends. This CDR3 has 11 amino acids. CDR3 in DNA: TGCAGTGCTCTAGTCGGTGGCGGGCAGTACTTC. It is translated as CSALVGGGQYF.

V gene TRBV7-2 combines with J gene TRBJ2-7; no clear D. This CDR3 contains 14 residues. Trimming took off 3 bases at V and 0 bases at J, with 9 bases between the two ends. Germline V lookup: CDR1 SGHTA, CDR2 FQGNSA. The CDR3, as DNA: TGTGCCAGCAGCTTCCCAACAGTCTCCTACGAGCAGTACTTC. Its protein is CASSFPTVSYEQYF.

The chain links TRBV28 to TRBJ2-1, with 7 bases that match TRBD2. This CDR3 is 14 amino acids long. V lost 5 bases and J lost 9; bases outside the gene matches: 10. Germline-derived CDR1 and CDR2 are MDHEN and SYDVKM. DNA for the CDR3: TGTGCCAGCAGTACCCCCGGACTAGTAGGTGAGCAGTTCTTC. This gives the protein CASSTPGLVGEQFF.

The table lists this clone with a few counts. This sequence joins TRBV9 and TRBJ1-3; D is possibly TRBD1 (5 bases). The CDR3 has 14 amino acids. Germline lookup yields CDR1 SGDLS and CDR2 YYNGEE. V dropped 3 bases and J dropped 8 bases, with 15 bases sitting between them. Written as DNA, the CDR3 is TGTGCCAGCAGCGAGCGACAGAGGCAGGACACCATATATTTT. This gives the protein CASSERQRQDTIYF.

CDR3 bases: TGTGCCTGGACCGGGGCTTCCTACAATGAGCAGTTCTTC. Its translation is CAWTGASYNEQFF. The chain combines TRBV30 with TRBJ2-1; D is perhaps TRBD1 or TRBD2 (5 bases each). Deletions cut 4 bases from V and 1 base from J, with 8 bases between. In germline, CDR1 is GTSNPN, CDR2 SVGIG (reference sequence). This CDR3 spans 13 amino acids.

This clone was counted a single time. This chain links TRBV28 with TRBJ2-7; D remains unclear. The V and J ends lost 6 bases and 3 bases respectively, with 6 bases between them. Germline CDR1 MDHEN, CDR2 SYDVKM. The CDR3 is 11 residues long. In nucleotides, the CDR3 is TGTGCCAGCAGGTACAACTACGAGCAGTACTTC. It codes for CASRYNYEQYF.

The rearrangement uses TRBV29-1 and TRBJ2-5; either TRBD1 or TRBD2 may fit D (5 bases each). The better agreement between TRBJ2-7 and the DNA end casts doubt on the J call. Germline-derived CDR1 and CDR2 are SQVTM and ANQGSEA. CDR3 length: 14 residues. CDR3 protein: CSVVRDAQSHEQYF. CDR3 DNA: TGCAGCGTTGTCCGGGACGCTCAGTCGCACGAGCAGTACTTC.

This clone was recorded a few times. The CDR3 here is CASSPQADQETQYF. Written as DNA, the CDR3 is TGTGCCAGCAGCCCCCAGGCGGACCAAGAGACCCAGTACTTC. The chain combines TRBV7-2 with TRBJ2-5; D unresolved. Germline CDR1 is SGHTA and CDR2 is FQGNSA. The ends were cut back, 5 bases at V and 0 bases at J, with 10 bases in the middle. This CDR3 spans 14 amino acids.

V usage is TRBV9 and J usage is TRBJ2-3, with TRBD1 matching over 7 bases. V lost 4 bases, J lost 3 bases, and 11 bases stayed unmatched. The germline V gene encodes CDR1 SGDLS and CDR2 YYNGEE. This CDR3 comprises 16 residues. The CDR3 coding sequence is TGTGCCAGCAGCCCCATTCGACAGGGTGGTACAGATACGCAGTATTTT. It specifies CASSPIRQGGTDTQYF.